Listed below are T cell receptor beta chains from one sample, sequenced in a study of shared clonotypes between healthy human individuals. Generated by immunoSEQ multiplex PCR, the TCRdb table keeps only in-frame clones and is missing some. Of around 2,100,000 clones detected, about 95% appear once; the ten largest clones hold more than 0.9%. The sample consisted of naive CD8+ T cells sorted from blood. Receptors were obtained from a man aged 18 to 29 in good health. Both conserved end residues are part of each CDR3. The D gene is left open where the match is weak. The listing skips clone size in some rows; elsewhere it reads once, few, many or a size class.

TRBJ2-2 | NA | TRBD1 | TRBV6-6 | TGTGCCAGCAGTTACTCGGACAGGGTGAAGACCGGGGAGCTGTTTTTT | CASSYSDRVKTGELFF
TRBJ1-3 | once | NA | TRBV19 | TGTGCCAGCGCCCCGGGGGCGCCGAGCTCTGGAAACACCATATATTTT | CASAPGAPSSGNTIYF
TRBJ2-2 | NA | NA | TRBV10-3 | TGTGCCATCAGTGAGTCACTATCGTGGGGCAGGGAGTTCGCCGGGGAGCTGTTTTTT | CAISESLSWGREFAGELFF
TRBJ2-1 | NA | NA | TRBV28 | TGTGCCAGCCTTTCATCCCAGGGGTTCTACAATGAGCAGTTCTTC | CASLSSQGFYNEQFF
TRBJ2-7 | few | TRBD1 | TRBV19 | TGTGCCAGTAGTTGGGACAGCTACGAGCAGTACTTC | CASSWDSYEQYF
TRBJ2-7 | NA | TRBD1 | TRBV7-9 | TGTGCCAGCAGCGCCCAAGACAGGGAAACCCCCTACGAGCAGTACTTC | CASSAQDRETPYEQYF
TRBJ1-1 | NA | NA | TRBV30 | TGTGCCTGGAGTGACGGGAACACTGAAGCTTTCTTT | CAWSDGNTEAFF
TRBJ2-7 | once | TRBD2 | TRBV16 | TGTGCCAGCAGCCCCTCCGGGGCGGGGGACGAGCAGTACTTC | CASSPSGAGDEQYF
TRBJ2-3 | once | NA | TRBV6-5 | TGTGCCAGCAACCCCAGCATGGGGGCGCCAGATACGCAGTATTTT | CASNPSMGAPDTQYF
TRBJ2-3 | NA | NA | TRBV2 | TGTGCCAACGGGGGCACAGATACGCAGTATTTT | CANGGTDTQYF
TRBJ2-7 | NA | NA | TRBV4-3 | TGCGCCAGCAGCCAAGAAATCGACTGGTCCTACGAGCAGTACTTC | CASSQEIDWSYEQYF
TRBJ2-7 | once | TRBD1 | TRBV7-9 | TGTGCCAGCAGCTTACCGGGACAGGGTCTTCTCGAGCAGTACTTC | CASSLPGQGLLEQYF